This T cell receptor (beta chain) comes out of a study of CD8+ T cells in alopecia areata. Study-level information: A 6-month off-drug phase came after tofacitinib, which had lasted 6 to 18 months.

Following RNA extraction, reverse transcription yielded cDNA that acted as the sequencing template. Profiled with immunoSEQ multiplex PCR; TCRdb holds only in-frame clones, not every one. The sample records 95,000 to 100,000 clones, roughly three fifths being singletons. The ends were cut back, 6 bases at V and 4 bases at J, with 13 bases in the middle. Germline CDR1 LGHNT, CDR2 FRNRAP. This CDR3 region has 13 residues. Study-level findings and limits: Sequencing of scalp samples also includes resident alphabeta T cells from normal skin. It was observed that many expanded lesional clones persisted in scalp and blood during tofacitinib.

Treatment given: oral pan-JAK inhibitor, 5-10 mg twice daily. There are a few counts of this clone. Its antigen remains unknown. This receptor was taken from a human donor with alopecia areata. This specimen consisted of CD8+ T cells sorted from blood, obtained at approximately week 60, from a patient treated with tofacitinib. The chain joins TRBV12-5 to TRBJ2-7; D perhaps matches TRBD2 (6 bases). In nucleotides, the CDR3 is TGTGCTAGTGGCCCGGGGACTTTTTACGAGCAGTACTTC. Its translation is CASGPGTFYEQYF.